This TCR beta chain was captured in a study of technical replicates of blood from a few donors (TCRdb year 2017). There are 13 amino acids in the CDR3, from cysteine to phenylalanine inclusive. Only the CDR3 DNA is retained, 39 bases long and in frame from the first base. The junction carries 11 bases between V and J, which are trimmed by 4 bases and 4 bases respectively. Per the germline V gene, MGHRA is the CDR1 and YSYEKL is the CDR2. Libraries were constructed by the immunoSEQ multiplex PCR assay. The clones in this table, taken by TCRdb from immuneACCESS, are in-frame only. Not every clone is retained; where verified, under half of the shortfall comes from an unresolved V gene, and the cause of the rest is unknown. This sample holds about 85,000 clones; around 94% were observed only once. The ten top clones hold roughly 0.23% of the sample. As concerns this clone: Its antigen is not yet known. The input lacks base qualities; no much larger clone sits a single base away.

This receptor was obtained from a human donor in good health. The sample consisted of T cells isolated from PBMCs. The chain is made from TRBV4-1 and TRBJ2-7; a tentative D match to TRBD2 spans 5 bases. CDR3 loop: CASSPRGRYEQYF. The nucleotide sequence reads as follows: TGCGCCAGCAGCCCGCGCGGGCGTTACGAGCAGTACTTC.